These 16 T cell receptor beta chains share one sample of origin, sequenced in a study of cytomegalovirus exposure and HLA in healthy donors. Both 60 Vbeta primers and 13 Jbeta primers went into the PCR. This table comes from immunoSEQ multiplex PCR, and its TCRdb copy is limited to in-frame clones, with some not included. The table has over 150,000 clones, 79% seen once. The sample was PBMCs. The receptors here all came from a man in his forties in good health and CMV-seronegative.

The V and J genes are TRBV7-2 and TRBJ2-2; 7 nucleotides line up with TRBD2. CDR1 and CDR2 (germline): SGHTA, FQGNSA. V lost 2 bases, J lost 3 bases, and 6 bases stayed unmatched. This CDR3 region has 16 residues. In DNA form, the CDR3 reads TGTGCCAGCAGCTTAAGCTGGGGGGGGGACACCGGGGAGCTGTTTTTT. Protein sequence: CASSLSWGGDTGELFF. Together with reference TRBV7-2 and TRBJ2-2, the CDR3 gives the full variable domain: GAGVSQSPSNKVTEKGKDVELRCDPISGHTALYWYRQSLGQGLEFLIYFQGNSAPDKSGLPSDRFSAERTGGSVSTLTIQRTQQEDSAVYLCASSLSWGGDTGELFFGEGSRLTVL.

This clone came up a few times. The genes are TRBV29-1 and TRBJ1-1, with 10 positions matching TRBD1. The J segment lost 1 base and the V segment lost 7 bases, leaving 3 bases of the junction unmatched. Germline V gives CDR1 SQVTM, CDR2 ANQGSEA. The CDR3 is 13 amino acids. In DNA form, the CDR3 reads TGCAGCGCGGGACAGGGGTCGAACACTGAAGCTTTCTTT. This translates into CSAGQGSNTEAFF. Using reference TRBV29-1 and TRBJ1-1 for the parts outside the CDR3, the full variable domain is SAVISQKPSRDICQRGTSLTIQCQVDSQVTMMFWYRQQPGQSLTLIATANQGSEATYESGFVIDKFPISRPNLTFSTLTVSNMSPEDSSIYLCSAGQGSNTEAFFGQGTRLTVV.

In its sample, this clone was seen a few times. V gene TRBV5-5 combines with J gene TRBJ2-7, with a possible D match to TRBD2 (7 bases). Trimming removed 4 bases at V and 5 bases at J, with 16 bases between. Germline-derived CDR1 and CDR2 are SGHKS and YYEKEE (reference sequence). The CDR3 contains 14 residues. CDR3 region: CASSREGGGDEQYF. CDR3 nucleotides: TGTGCCAGCAGCCGTGAAGGGGGGGGCGACGAGCAGTACTTC.

The J gene is TRBJ2-4, the V gene TRBV7-8; 7 bases are a match to TRBD2. CDR3 size: 13 residues. CDR1 SGHVS and CDR2 FQNEAQ come from the germline V gene. V lost 1 base to trimming and J lost 15 bases; unmatched junction nucleotides: 9. CDR3 bases: TGTGCCAGCAGCTTAGTACTCGCGGGAGAGGTGTACTTC. Translating gives CASSLVLAGEVYF.

The V call is TRBV5-1, the J call TRBJ2-4, with D perhaps TRBD2 (5 bases). This CDR3 contains 16 residues. Germline CDR1 reads SGHRS; CDR2 reads YFSETQ. Between the trimmed V and J ends, which lost 0 bases and 1 base, there was a span of 11 bases. This chain's CDR3 is CASSLVGVSAKNIQYF. DNA of the CDR3: TGCGCCAGCAGCTTGGTCGGGGTTTCGGCCAAAAACATTCAGTACTTC.

CDR3 protein: CASRRPEGGYTF. Here the CDR3 DNA reads TGTGCCAGCAGGCGCCCCGAGGGCGGCTACACCTTC. The V gene is TRBV27, the J gene TRBJ1-2; D is undetermined. Germline CDR1 MNHEY, CDR2 SMNVEV (reference sequence). This CDR3 is built from 12 residues. V was clipped by 6 bases and J by 8 bases, with 13 bases between them.

The rearrangement links TRBV2 to TRBJ1-5; possibly TRBD1 for D (5 bases). Germline loops: CDR1 SNHLY, CDR2 FYNNEI. The CDR3 loop spans 15 amino acids. V was trimmed by 6 bases and J by 0 bases, leaving 12 bases between them. CDR3 sequence (DNA): TGTGCCAGCAGCGGGGGACTGAATAGCAATCAGCCCCAGCATTTT. Its translation: CASSGGLNSNQPQHF.

The chain carries TRBV7-9 and TRBJ2-6; 8 bases fit TRBD1. The CDR3 loop spans 17 amino acids. V lost 4 bases and J lost 0; bases outside the gene matches: 5. Germline V gives CDR1 SEHNR, CDR2 FQNEAQ (reference sequence). CDR3: CASSSGQGISGANVLTF. The CDR3 DNA follows: TGTGCCAGCAGCTCCGGACAGGGCATCTCTGGGGCCAACGTCCTGACTTTC. The entire variable domain, with the rest obtained from reference TRBV7-9 and TRBJ2-6, is as follows: DTGVSQNPRHKITKRGQNVTFRCDPISEHNRLYWYRQTLGQGPEFLTYFQNEAQLEKSRLLSDRFSAERPKGSFSTLEIQRTEQGDSAMYLCASSSGQGISGANVLTFGAGSRLTVL.

This clone was found a few times. The rearrangement joins TRBV7-9 to TRBJ1-6; no firm D call. The CDR3 spans 14 residues. CDR1 is SEHNR and CDR2 is FQNEAQ in the germline V gene (reference sequence). Trimming shortened V by 11 bases and J by 4 bases, and 15 bases separated the two germline ends. In DNA, the CDR3 is TGTGCCCTGGACGGACTTAGTTATAATTCACCCCTCCACTTT. This translates into CALDGLSYNSPLHF.

This sequence joins TRBV7-8 and TRBJ2-3; D is perhaps TRBD2 (6 bases). The CDR3 consists of 16 residues. Germline CDR1 is SGHVS and CDR2 is FQNEAQ. V lost 1 base and J lost 0, with 11 bases in between. The CDR3 sequence is CASSLVGGTSTDTQYF. The CDR3 DNA follows: TGTGCCAGCAGCTTAGTGGGCGGGACTAGCACAGATACGCAGTATTTT.

V usage is TRBV7-9 and J usage is TRBJ2-3; no definite D call. The CDR3 length is 12 residues. Germline lookup yields CDR1 SEHNR and CDR2 FQNEAQ (reference sequence). Trimming removed 5 bases from V and 3 bases from J, with 6 bases in between. The chain's CDR3 is CASSRETDTQYF. Written as DNA, the CDR3 is TGTGCCAGCAGCCGAGAGACAGATACGCAGTATTTT.

This clone was observed a few times. J is TRBJ2-5 and V is TRBV5-4, with unresolved D. Germline V gene data show CDR1 as SGHNT and CDR2 as YYREEE (reference sequence). V was clipped by 0 bases and J by 2 bases, with 8 bases between them. This CDR3 is 14 amino acids long. The CDR3 here is CASSLAARQETQYF. The DNA for the CDR3 is TGTGCCAGCAGCTTGGCCGCTAGGCAAGAGACCCAGTACTTC.

The J gene is TRBJ1-2, the V gene TRBV6-5; 9 nucleotides match TRBD1. The CDR3 is made up of 15 amino acids. Trimming took 5 bases from V and 4 from J; bases not matched to a gene: 8. Germline V CDR1 and CDR2: MNHEY, SVGAGI. CDR3 nucleotides: TGTGCCAGCAGTAGGGACAGGGCGGATTCCTATGGCTACACCTTC. Residues: CASSRDRADSYGYTF.

The chain has TRBV14 and TRBJ2-7; 7 bases match TRBD2. Germline assignment: CDR1 SGHDN and CDR2 FVKESK. This CDR3 is 15 amino acids long. The ends lost 4 bases at V and 5 bases at J; junction bases unmatched: 11. CDR3 protein: CASSLRAGLSHEQYF. The CDR3 nucleotides read TGTGCCAGCAGCCTGCGAGCGGGATTAAGCCACGAGCAGTACTTC.

This chain connects TRBV4-1 to TRBJ2-5; 9 bases fit TRBD2. The closer fit of TRBJ2-7 to the DNA end suggests the J call may be wrong. The length of the CDR3 is 16 residues. CDR1 and CDR2 from the germline V gene are MGHRA and YSYEKL. Here the CDR3 reads CASSLAGVRGDYEQYF. CDR3 nucleotides: TGCGCCAGCAGCTTAGCGGGAGTGAGGGGGGACTACGAGCAGTACTTC.

The chain links TRBV4-2 to TRBJ2-7; TRBD2 aligns across 14 bases. The V and J ends lost 6 bases and 3 bases, in that order; junction bases with no gene match: 1. CDR3 length equals 14 residues. CDR1 and CDR2 (germline): LGHNA, YNFKEQ. The CDR3 sequence: CASRGTSGSYEQYF. The CDR3 DNA reads TGTGCCAGCAGAGGGACTAGCGGGAGCTACGAGCAGTACTTC.